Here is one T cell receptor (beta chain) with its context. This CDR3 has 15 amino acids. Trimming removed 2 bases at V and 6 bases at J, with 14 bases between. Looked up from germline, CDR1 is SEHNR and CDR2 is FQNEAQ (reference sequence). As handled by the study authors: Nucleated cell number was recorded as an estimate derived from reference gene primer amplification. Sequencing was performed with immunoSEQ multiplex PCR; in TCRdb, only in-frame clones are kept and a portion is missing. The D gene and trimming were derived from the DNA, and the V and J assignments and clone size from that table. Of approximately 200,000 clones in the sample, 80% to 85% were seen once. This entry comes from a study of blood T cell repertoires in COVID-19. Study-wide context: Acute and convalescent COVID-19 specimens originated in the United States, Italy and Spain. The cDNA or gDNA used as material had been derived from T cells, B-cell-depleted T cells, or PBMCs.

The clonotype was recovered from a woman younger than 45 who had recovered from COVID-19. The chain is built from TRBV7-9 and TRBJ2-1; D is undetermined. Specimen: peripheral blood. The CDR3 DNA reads TGTGCCAGCAGCTTATATTGGCAGGCCACCAATGAGCAGTTCTTC. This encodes CASSLYWQATNEQFF.